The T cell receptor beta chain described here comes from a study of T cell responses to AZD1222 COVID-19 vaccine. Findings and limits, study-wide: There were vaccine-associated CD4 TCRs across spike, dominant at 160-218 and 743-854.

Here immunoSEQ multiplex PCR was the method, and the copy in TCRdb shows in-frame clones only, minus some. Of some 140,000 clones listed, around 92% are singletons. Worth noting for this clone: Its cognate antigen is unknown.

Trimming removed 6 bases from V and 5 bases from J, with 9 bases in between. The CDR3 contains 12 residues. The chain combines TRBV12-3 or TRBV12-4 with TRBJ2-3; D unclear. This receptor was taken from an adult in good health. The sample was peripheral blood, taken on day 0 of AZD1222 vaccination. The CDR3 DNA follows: TGTGCCAGCAGCGCGTTTGGAGATACGCAGTATTTT. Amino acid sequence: CASSAFGDTQYF.